This note documents a single T cell receptor beta chain sequence. The antigen is unknown. Germline assignment: CDR1 SGHVS and CDR2 FNYEAQ. There are 13 residues in the CDR3. Losses at the gene ends were 5 bases for V and 4 bases for J; bases not matched to a gene: 3. The sample belongs to a study of OX40 agonist ivuxolimab in advanced cancers. General study findings and limits: At 0.1-3.0 mg/kg, partial responders had clonal expansion among the lowest observed. Expanded clones belonging to CD8+ T cells outnumbered, on average, those of CD4+.

Only in-frame clones appear in the TCRdb table, and some are missing; sequencing was by immunoSEQ multiplex PCR. The data show tens of thousands of clones, 70% to 90% seen once. The chain couples TRBV7-6 to TRBJ2-7, with 9 bases lining up with TRBD1. This sample comprised CD4+ or CD8+ T cells sorted from blood, obtained in a trial of the OX40 agonist ivuxolimab. This clonotype originated in an adult with an advanced solid tumor such as melanoma, head and neck, liver or kidney cancer. This CDR3 is CASSRDRAYEQYF. The CDR3 DNA follows: TGTGCCAGCAGCAGGGACAGGGCTTACGAGCAGTACTTC.